This TCR beta chain was identified in a study of blood T cell repertoires in COVID-19. Study-level information: COVID-19 samples collected from the United States, Italy and Spain covered acute and convalescent phases. T cells, B-cell-depleted T cells, or PBMCs provided the cDNA or gDNA that served as material.

The CDR3 totals 18 residues. Germline V gene data show CDR1 as SEHNR and CDR2 as FQNEAQ (reference sequence). The trim removed 5 bases at V and 0 bases at J, leaving 12 bases unmatched. Study processing details: Reference gene primer amplification in the assay estimated nucleated cell counts. The repertoire was sequenced with immunoSEQ multiplex PCR; TCRdb's copy has only in-frame clones and lacks some. The D gene and trimming were derived from the DNA, and the V and J assignments and clone size from that table. Here the sample spans some 130,000 clones, more than 75% being singletons. The sample was peripheral blood. The chain employs TRBV7-9 and TRBJ1-4; 7 nucleotides match TRBD1. The TCR comes from a man between 60 and 70 years old who had recovered from COVID-19. CDR3 in DNA: TGTGCCAGCAGCCACGTACTGACAGGGATTGCAACTAATGAAAAACTGTTTTTT. The encoded protein is CASSHVLTGIATNEKLFF.